These 21 T cell receptor beta chains share one sample of origin, sequenced in a study of metastatic and nonmetastatic thyroid tumors. Via MiXCR, TCRdb re-called the PCR reads. The sample consists of around 31,000 clones, approximately 16% of them appearing once. Thyroid surgery had not been preceded by any treatment in any patient. The sample was blood. These receptors came from a male donor with papillary thyroid cancer or a benign thyroid nodule (not recorded which). Some clones in this sample may be carry-over from other donors' samples.

There are many counts of this clone. It may be a read error: a sequence one base away is much more abundant. The chain recombines TRBV11-2 with TRBJ2-7; D unclear. The CDR3 totals 11 residues. CDR1 is SGHAT and CDR2 is FQNNGV in the germline V gene. The CDR3 loop is CASSSTYEQCF. In DNA, the CDR3 is TGTGCCAGCAGCTCCACCTACGAGCAGTGCTTC.

This clone was observed many times. The chain carries TRBV20-1 and TRBJ2-5; unclear D gene. V was trimmed by 6 bases and J by 0 bases, leaving 8 bases between them. This CDR3 region has 12 residues. CDR1 and CDR2 from the germline V gene are DFQATT and SNEGSKA (reference sequence). The CDR3: CSAQGNQETQYF. As DNA, the CDR3 is TGCAGTGCCCAAGGGAACCAAGAGACCCAGTACTTC.

This clone has ten or more counts. V gene TRBV25-1 combines with J gene TRBJ2-3; D call uncertain. Germline V lookup: CDR1 MGHDK, CDR2 SYGVNS. The CDR3 has 15 amino acids. Trimming left V 4 bases short and J 2 bases short, with 13 bases between. In nucleotides, the CDR3 is TGTGCCAGCAGTGCTCTGGACCGAATCACAGATACGCAGTATTTT. Protein: CASSALDRITDTQYF. The full variable domain, in which reference TRBV25-1 and TRBJ2-3 provide the parts outside the CDR3, is EADIYQTPRYLVIGTGKKITLECSQTMGHDKMYWYQQDPGMELHLIHYSYGVNSTEKGDLSSESTVSRIRTEHFPLTLESARPSHTSQYLCASSALDRITDTQYFGPGTRLTVL.

This clone was observed once. The rearrangement joins TRBV18 to TRBJ2-3; TRBD2 agrees at 7 bases. The CDR3 spans 13 residues. Germline CDR1 is KGHSH and CDR2 is LQKENI. V was clipped by 2 bases and J by 8 bases; unmatched bases: 4. Written as DNA, the CDR3 is TGTGCCAGCTCACCAGCGGTAGCGGGTACGCAGTATTTT. Translation: CASSPAVAGTQYF.

To note about this clone: A much larger clone lies one base from this, so it may be a read error. Other DNA variants within this sample encode the same CDR3. CDR3 bases: TGTGCCAGCAGTCCGGACAGGAGACCTCAGCAGTTCTTC. This sequence encodes CASSPDRRPQQFF. V and J are TRBV4-2 and TRBJ2-1; 7 bases line up with TRBD1. The V gene's germline CDR1 is LGHNA and CDR2 YNFKEQ. This CDR3 is built from 13 residues. Trimming took 6 bases from V and 11 from J; bases not matched to a gene: 10.

This chain links TRBV11-2 with TRBJ2-7; D not certain. V was pared by 4 bases and J by 7 bases, with 14 bases between. The V gene's germline CDR1 is SGHAT and CDR2 FQNNGV. The CDR3 extends over 13 amino acids. This chain's CDR3 is CASSSIGVGEQYF. The CDR3 nucleotides are TGTGCCAGCAGCTCCATCGGTGTGGGGGAGCAGTACTTC.

The chain uses TRBV5-1 and TRBJ1-2; no clear D. The germline gives CDR1 SGHRS, CDR2 YFSETQ. V lost 0 bases, J lost 6 bases, and 24 bases lay in between. This CDR3 contains 18 residues. DNA of the CDR3: TGCGCCAGCAGCTTGGTTTTCGGAGCCCAAATCTATACGGATGGCTACACCTTC. Its translation: CASSLVFGAQIYTDGYTF.

This clone was found many times. This chain links TRBV5-6 with TRBJ1-3; D uncertain. With 0 bases removed from V and 0 bases from J, the gap between germline ends came to 4 bases. Looked up from germline, CDR1 is SGHDT and CDR2 is YYEEEE. The CDR3 totals 14 residues. Written as DNA, the CDR3 is TGTGCCAGCAGCTTGGGGAGCTCTGGAAACACCATATATTTT. Protein product: CASSLGSSGNTIYF.

In this sample, this clone turned up many times. The genes are TRBV28 and TRBJ1-1; D unresolved. V dropped 6 bases and J dropped 7 bases, with 15 bases sitting between them. Looked up from germline, CDR1 is MDHEN and CDR2 is SYDVKM. This CDR3 is built from 13 residues. Written as DNA, the CDR3 is TGTGCCAGCAGCCAAAGCGGACGAGGTGAAGCTTTCTTT. It specifies CASSQSGRGEAFF.

This clone occurred many times. This chain uses TRBV15 with TRBJ2-1; D is unresolved. The CDR3 covers 14 residues. V was shortened by 7 bases and J by 3 bases, with 13 bases between the two germline ends. Germline V gives CDR1 LNHNV, CDR2 YYDKDF (reference sequence). The CDR3, as DNA: TGTGCCACCACCCCGGGCGCAGGCTACAATGAGCAGTTCTTC. Translation gives CATTPGAGYNEQFF.

This chain joins TRBV10-3 and TRBJ2-7; the match to TRBD2 covers 12 bases. The germline V gene has CDR1 ENHRY and CDR2 SYGVKD. The CDR3 is made up of 18 amino acids. V lost 4 bases to trimming and J lost 5 bases; unmatched junction nucleotides: 15. CDR3 DNA sequence: TGTGCCATCAGTGGGAGGATGGATAAGACTAGCGGGAGCGACGAGCAGTACTTC. This sequence encodes CAISGRMDKTSGSDEQYF.

V is TRBV20-1 and J is TRBJ2-7; D possibly corresponds to TRBD1 (5 bases). Germline V gene sequence: CDR1 DFQATT, CDR2 SNEGSKA (reference sequence). The CDR3 has 14 residues. V lost 6 bases to trimming and J lost 5 bases, with 20 bases between them. The CDR3 DNA sequence: TGCAGTGCGATAAAGGGGTCCCACACAAACGAGCAGTACTTC. Encoded protein: CSAIKGSHTNEQYF.

This clone was seen at least ten times. As DNA, the CDR3 is TGTGCCAGCAGCAAACGACAGGTCCCCAGCACAGATACGCAGTATTTT. Protein product: CASSKRQVPSTDTQYF. The gene calls are TRBV11-1 and TRBJ2-3, with a weak D call TRBD1 (6 bases). The CDR3 runs to 16 residues. V was cut by 5 bases and J by 0 bases, with 15 bases left in between. Germline V lookup: CDR1 SGHAT, CDR2 FQDESV (reference sequence).

The V gene is TRBV19, the J gene TRBJ1-5, with D possibly TRBD1 on 5 matching bases. Trimming cost V 2 bases and J 6 bases, with 17 bases left between them. Germline CDR1 LNHDA, CDR2 SQIVND (reference sequence). There are 16 residues in the CDR3. In nucleotides, the CDR3 is TGTGCCAGTAGTATACCGACAGTTACGTTTATTCAGCCCCAGCATTTT. Translation gives CASSIPTVTFIQPQHF.

This clone was counted many times. The chain's CDR3 is CSARDQAATSYEQYF. The CDR3 nucleotides read TGCAGTGCTAGAGATCAGGCTGCTACCTCCTACGAGCAGTACTTC. This rearrangement joins TRBV20-1 to TRBJ2-7; D is undetermined. Germline CDR1 DFQATT, CDR2 SNEGSKA (reference sequence). The CDR3 sequence is 15 residues long. V was shortened by 0 bases and J by 0 bases, with 12 bases between the two germline ends.

This clone was recorded at least ten times. The chain joins TRBV5-1 to TRBJ2-3, with TRBD2 matching over 10 bases. The CDR3 runs 15 residues. Unmatched junction bases numbered 6, after V lost 3 bases and J lost 5 bases. CDR1 is SGHRS and CDR2 is YFSETQ in the germline V gene. CDR3: CASSWSGREGDTQYF. The CDR3 nucleotides read TGCGCCAGCAGCTGGAGCGGGAGGGAAGGAGATACGCAGTATTTT.

This clone has a count of ten or more. The chain uses TRBV24-1 and TRBJ2-1; D is ambiguous. This CDR3 is built from 14 residues. V lost 8 bases to trimming and J lost 10 bases, with 20 bases between them. CDR1 is KGHDR, CDR2 SFDVKD, per germline. CDR3: CATMADPLEQEQFF. CDR3 in DNA: TGTGCCACCATGGCGGATCCCCTGGAACAGGAGCAGTTCTTC.

This clone has ten or more counts. This rearrangement joins TRBV30 to TRBJ2-7, with 9 bases lining up with TRBD2. The CDR3 spans 13 residues. CDR1 is GTSNPN, CDR2 SVGIG, per germline (reference sequence). With V trimmed by 2 bases and J by 8 bases, 7 bases remained unmatched. As DNA, the CDR3 is TGTGCCTGGAGTAAAGCGGGAGGCGGCAAGCAGTACTTC. This gives the protein CAWSKAGGGKQYF.

Turning to this clone: Mismatch with germline at one junction end may stem from a read error. The chain links TRBV5-6 to TRBJ2-3; 8 nucleotides agree with TRBD1. The germline gives CDR1 SGHDT, CDR2 YYEEEE. The CDR3 has 15 residues. The CDR3 DNA follows: TGTGCCAGCACCTTGATGACAGGGGTAACAGATACGCAGTATTTT. This sequence encodes CASTLMTGVTDTQYF.

In this sample, this clone turned up a few times. The sample has other DNA sequences that encode this CDR3 too. This chain connects TRBV12-3 or TRBV12-4 to TRBJ2-5; TRBD1 might be the D (5 bases). The V gene lost 5 bases and the J gene lost 5 bases, with 18 bases spanning the gap. CDR3 length: 15 amino acids. The CDR3 nucleotides are TGTGCCAGCAGTCCCCTAGGGGCGAATCAGGAGACCCAGTACTTC. Residues: CASSPLGANQETQYF.

This chain uses TRBV7-2 with TRBJ1-2; D may be TRBD1 (6 bases). Deletions cut 2 bases from V and 3 bases from J, with 10 bases between. Germline values: CDR1 SGHTA, CDR2 FQGNSA. The CDR3 totals 14 residues. CDR3 residues: CASSLTGTDYGYTF. DNA of the CDR3: TGTGCCAGCAGCTTAACAGGGACGGACTATGGCTACACCTTC. The full variable domain, its missing parts supplied by reference TRBV7-2 and TRBJ1-2, is GAGVSQSPSNKVTEKGKDVELRCDPISGHTALYWYRQSLGQGLEFLIYFQGNSAPDKSGLPSDRFSAERTGGSVSTLTIQRTQQEDSAVYLCASSLTGTDYGYTFGSGTRLTVV.